This T cell receptor (beta chain) was sequenced for a study of blood T cell repertoires in COVID-19. Looking at the study overall: The samples span acute and convalescent COVID-19 from the United States, Italy and Spain.

CDR1 and CDR2 from the germline V gene are MNHEY and SMNVEV (reference sequence). This CDR3 has 14 amino acids. V trimming: 5 bases; J trimming: 4 bases; junction bases outside the gene matches: 5. Data came from immunoSEQ multiplex PCR; TCRdb stores just in-frame clones and leaves some out. The sample records roughly 120,000 clones, roughly 90% being singletons. Material for sequencing was peripheral blood. The rearrangement links TRBV27 to TRBJ2-7; 10 positions agree with TRBD2. The sequence came from a man aged 60 to 69 with COVID-19, enrolled during active disease. The CDR3 is CASSLLTSGYEQYF. CDR3 DNA: TGTGCCAGCAGTCTCCTGACTAGCGGGTACGAGCAGTACTTC.